These T cell receptor beta chains were read from a single sample in a study of control samples from healthy donors and cancer patients. The assay was immunoSEQ multiplex PCR, and TCRdb's table has in-frame clones only and misses some. This table holds 150,000 to 160,000 clones, 94% found once. Sequences were obtained from blood. The receptors stem from a man in his forties in good health. Each CDR3 is given with its conserved first and last residue. D genes are given only for firm matches.

v_gene,len,j_gene,d_gene,CDR3nt,CDR3aa
TRBV24-1,13,TRBJ1-1,.,TGTGCCACCAGTGATCCAGGGAACACTGAAGCTTTCTTT,CATSDPGNTEAFF
TRBV6-6,14,TRBJ1-2,.,TGTGCCAGCAGTTACGGGGGGCGAAAGTCCGGCTACACCTTC,CASSYGGRKSGYTF
TRBV6-5,15,TRBJ1-5,TRBD1,TGTGCCAGCAGTTTACTGGACAGGGCCAATCAGCCCCAGCATTTT,CASSLLDRANQPQHF
TRBV24-1,14,TRBJ2-7,TRBD2,TGTGCCACCAGTGATGGGGGGGGGTCCCACGAGCAGTACTTC,CATSDGGGSHEQYF
TRBV5-6,15,TRBJ1-4,.,TGTGCCAGCAGCTTCCACACGGACGGTCGAGAAAAACTGTTTTTT,CASSFHTDGREKLFF
TRBV7-2,14,TRBJ1-5,.,TGTGCCAGCAGCCTCCCCGGGGCAGGTCAGCCCCAGCATTTT,CASSLPGAGQPQHF
TRBV28,15,TRBJ1-2,.,TGTGCCAGCACAGAGACAGGCGTGGACGGGAGGGGCTACACCTTC,CASTETGVDGRGYTF
TRBV7-9,14,TRBJ2-2,.,TGTGCCAGCAGCTACGGGGACCCTACCGGGGAGCTGTTTTTT,CASSYGDPTGELFF
TRBV28,18,TRBJ1-4,TRBD1,TGTGCCAGCAGTTTCCCGGGACAGGGGGCTGTTGGTAATGAAAAACTGTTTTTT,CASSFPGQGAVGNEKLFF
TRBV15,13,TRBJ1-2,.,TGTGCCACCAGCAGCCCGGGACACCATGGCTACACCTTC,CATSSPGHHGYTF
TRBV18,14,TRBJ1-1,TRBD1,TGTGCCAGCTCACGGACAGGTCTGGATACTGAAGCTTTCTTT,CASSRTGLDTEAFF
TRBV10-1,13,TRBJ1-1,.,TGCGCCAGCAGTGATTTTATGAACACTGAAGCTTTCTTT,CASSDFMNTEAFF
TRBV27,16,TRBJ2-3,.,TGTGCCAGCAGCCGAGTCGGGGGTAGGGGCACAGATACGCAGTATTTT,CASSRVGGRGTDTQYF
TRBV19,15,TRBJ2-7,.,TGTGCCAGTAGTATGGGGGCCGGGACGGTCTACGAGCAGTACTTC,CASSMGAGTVYEQYF
TRBV6-5,14,TRBJ2-7,TRBD2,TGTGCCAGCACGTACGGACTAGCGGGCTACGAGCAGTACTTC,CASTYGLAGYEQYF
TRBV4-3,15,TRBJ2-7,.,TGCGCCAGCAGCCAAGGGGACGGGGCGCTCTACGAGCAGTACTTC,CASSQGDGALYEQYF
TRBV5-1,19,TRBJ1-6,TRBD1,TGCGCCAGCAGCTTGGTTGCCCCAGGGAGGGGGCTCGGTAATTCACCCCTCCACTTT,CASSLVAPGRGLGNSPLHF